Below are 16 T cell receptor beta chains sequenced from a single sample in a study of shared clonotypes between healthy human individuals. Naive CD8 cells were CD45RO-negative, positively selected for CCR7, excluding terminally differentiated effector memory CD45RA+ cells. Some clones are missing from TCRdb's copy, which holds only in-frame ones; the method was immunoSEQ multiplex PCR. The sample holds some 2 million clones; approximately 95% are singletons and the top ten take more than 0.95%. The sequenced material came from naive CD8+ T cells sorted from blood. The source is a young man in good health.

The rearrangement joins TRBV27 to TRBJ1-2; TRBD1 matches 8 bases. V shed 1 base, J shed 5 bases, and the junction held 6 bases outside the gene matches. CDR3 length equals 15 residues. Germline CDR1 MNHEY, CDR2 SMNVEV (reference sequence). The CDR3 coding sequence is TGTGCCAGCAGTTTATACGCAGGGGGCTGGTATGGCTACACCTTC. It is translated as CASSLYAGGWYGYTF.

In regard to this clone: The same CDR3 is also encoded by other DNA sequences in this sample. CDR3 sequence reads: CASSSRENYGYTF. The DNA of the CDR3 is TGCGCCAGCAGCTCACGGGAGAACTATGGCTACACCTTC. The chain has TRBV5-1 and TRBJ1-2; D is unresolved. The CDR3 totals 13 residues. Germline CDR1 reads SGHRS; CDR2 reads YFSETQ. V was cut by 3 bases and J by 2 bases, with 8 bases left in between.

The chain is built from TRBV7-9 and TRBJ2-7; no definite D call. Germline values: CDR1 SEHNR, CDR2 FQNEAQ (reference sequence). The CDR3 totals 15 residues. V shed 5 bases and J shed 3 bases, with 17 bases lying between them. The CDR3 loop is CASSPASRSHYEQYF. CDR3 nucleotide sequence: TGTGCCAGCAGCCCGGCGTCGAGATCACACTACGAGCAGTACTTC.

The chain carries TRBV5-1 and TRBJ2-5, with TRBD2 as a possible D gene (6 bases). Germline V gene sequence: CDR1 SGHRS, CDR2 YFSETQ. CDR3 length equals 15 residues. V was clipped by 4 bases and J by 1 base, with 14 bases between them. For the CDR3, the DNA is TGCGCCAGCAGCCCGCGGGACCGAACCCAAGAGACCCAGTACTTC. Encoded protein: CASSPRDRTQETQYF. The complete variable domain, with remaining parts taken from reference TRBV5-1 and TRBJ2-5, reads KAGVTQTPRYLIKTRGQQVTLSCSPISGHRSVSWYQQTPGQGLQFLFEYFSETQRNKGNFPGRFSGRQFSNSRSEMNVSTLELGDSALYLCASSPRDRTQETQYFGPGTRLLVL.

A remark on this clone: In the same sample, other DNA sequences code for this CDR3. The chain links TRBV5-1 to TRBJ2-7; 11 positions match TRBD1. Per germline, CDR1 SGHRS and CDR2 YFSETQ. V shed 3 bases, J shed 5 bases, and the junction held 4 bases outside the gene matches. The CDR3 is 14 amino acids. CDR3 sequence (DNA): TGCGCCAGCAGCTCCGGACAGGGGGCTGACGAGCAGTACTTC. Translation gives CASSSGQGADEQYF.

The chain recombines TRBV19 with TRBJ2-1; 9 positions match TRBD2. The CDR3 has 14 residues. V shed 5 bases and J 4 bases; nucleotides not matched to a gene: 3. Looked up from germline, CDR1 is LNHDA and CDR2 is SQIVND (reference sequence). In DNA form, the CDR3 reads TGTGCCAGTAGTGCTAGCGGGACTTACAATGAGCAGTTCTTC. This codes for CASSASGTYNEQFF.

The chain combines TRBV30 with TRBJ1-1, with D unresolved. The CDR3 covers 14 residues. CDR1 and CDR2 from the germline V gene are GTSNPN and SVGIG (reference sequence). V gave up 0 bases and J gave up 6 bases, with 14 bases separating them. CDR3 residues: CAWSVGFSVAEAFF. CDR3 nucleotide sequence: TGTGCCTGGAGTGTAGGCTTTTCTGTCGCTGAAGCTTTCTTT.

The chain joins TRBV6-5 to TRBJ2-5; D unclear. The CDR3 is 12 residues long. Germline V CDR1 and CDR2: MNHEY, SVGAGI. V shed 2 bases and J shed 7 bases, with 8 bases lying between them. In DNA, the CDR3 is TGTGCCAGCAGTTACCCCACGGGGACCCAGTACTTC. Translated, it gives CASSYPTGTQYF.

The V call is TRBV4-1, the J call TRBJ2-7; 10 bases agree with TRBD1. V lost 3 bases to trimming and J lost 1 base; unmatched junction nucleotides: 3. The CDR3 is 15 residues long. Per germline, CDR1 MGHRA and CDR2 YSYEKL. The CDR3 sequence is CASSHGDRGSYEQYF. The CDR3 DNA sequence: TGCGCCAGCAGCCATGGGGACAGGGGATCCTACGAGCAGTACTTC.

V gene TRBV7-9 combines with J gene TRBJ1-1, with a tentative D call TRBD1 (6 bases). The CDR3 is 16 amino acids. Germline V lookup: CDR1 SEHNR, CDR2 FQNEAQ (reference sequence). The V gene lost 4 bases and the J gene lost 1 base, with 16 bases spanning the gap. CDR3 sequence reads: CASSYTGSFPNTEAFF. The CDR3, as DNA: TGTGCCAGCAGCTATACAGGGAGTTTTCCGAACACTGAAGCTTTCTTT.

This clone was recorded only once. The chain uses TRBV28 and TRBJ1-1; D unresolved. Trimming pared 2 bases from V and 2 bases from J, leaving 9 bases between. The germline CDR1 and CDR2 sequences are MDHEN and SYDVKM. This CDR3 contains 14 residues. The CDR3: CASSLNNRNTEAFF. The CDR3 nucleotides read TGTGCCAGCAGTTTAAATAACAGAAACACTGAAGCTTTCTTT.

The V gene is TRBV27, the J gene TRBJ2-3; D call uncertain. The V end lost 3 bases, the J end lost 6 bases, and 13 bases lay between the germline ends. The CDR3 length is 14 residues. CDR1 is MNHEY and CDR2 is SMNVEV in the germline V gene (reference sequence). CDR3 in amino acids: CASSLLGSRDTQYF. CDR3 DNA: TGTGCCAGCAGTTTGCTTGGGTCGAGGGATACGCAGTATTTT.

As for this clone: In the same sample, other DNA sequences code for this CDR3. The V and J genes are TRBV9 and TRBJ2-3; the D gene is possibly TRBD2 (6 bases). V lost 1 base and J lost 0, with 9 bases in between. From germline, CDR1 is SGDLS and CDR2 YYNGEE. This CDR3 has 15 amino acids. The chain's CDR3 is CASSVLGTSTDTQYF. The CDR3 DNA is TGTGCCAGCAGCGTACTAGGGACTAGCACAGATACGCAGTATTTT. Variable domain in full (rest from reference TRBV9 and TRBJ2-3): DSGVTQTPKHLITATGQRVTLRCSPRSGDLSVYWYQQSLDQGLQFLIQYYNGEERAKGNILERFSAQQFPDLHSELNLSSLELGDSALYFCASSVLGTSTDTQYFGPGTRLTVL.

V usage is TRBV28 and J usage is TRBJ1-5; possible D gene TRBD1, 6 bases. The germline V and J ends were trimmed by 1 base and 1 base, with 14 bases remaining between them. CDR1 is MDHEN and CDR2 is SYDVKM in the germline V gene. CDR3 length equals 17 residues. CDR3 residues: CASSLFRGAGSNQPQHF. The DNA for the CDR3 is TGTGCCAGCAGTTTATTTCGGGGGGCGGGAAGCAATCAGCCCCAGCATTTT.

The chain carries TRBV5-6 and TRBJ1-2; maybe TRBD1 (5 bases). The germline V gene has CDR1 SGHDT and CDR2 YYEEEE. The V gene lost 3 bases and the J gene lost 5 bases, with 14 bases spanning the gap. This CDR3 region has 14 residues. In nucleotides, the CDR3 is TGTGCCAGCAGCTCTGGGACGGGGGTATATGGCTACACCTTC. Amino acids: CASSSGTGVYGYTF.

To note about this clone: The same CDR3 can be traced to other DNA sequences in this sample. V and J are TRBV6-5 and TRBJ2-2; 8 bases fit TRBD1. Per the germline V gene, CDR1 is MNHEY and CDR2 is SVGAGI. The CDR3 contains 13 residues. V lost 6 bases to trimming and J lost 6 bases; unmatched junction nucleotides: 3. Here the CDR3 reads CASSPTGAGELFF. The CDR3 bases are TGTGCCAGCAGCCCGACAGGGGCCGGGGAGCTGTTTTTT.